The rows below give T cell receptor beta chains drawn from one sample of a study of blood T cell repertoires in COVID-19. Repertoires were generated with immunoSEQ multiplex PCR, while TCRdb's copy carries only in-frame clones and drops some. In the table there are about 250,000 clones, more than 80% of which are singletons. Sequencing was carried out using peripheral blood. The receptor source for this set is a woman aged 30 to 39 with active or convalescent COVID-19. The CDR3 runs from the conserved cysteine through the conserved F or W. A D gene is named only where the DNA matches it firmly. The size field is filled for only some rows; it gives once, few, many or a size class.

TRBD2	17	.	TRBV5-1	TRBJ2-3	CASSRTSGGLSADTQYF	TGCGCCAGCAGCCGAACTAGCGGGGGGCTGTCAGCAGATACGCAGTATTTT
.	13	.	TRBV3-1/TRBV3-2	TRBJ1-5	CASSQLGNQPQHF	TGTGCCAGCAGCCAATTAGGCAATCAGCCCCAGCATTTT
.	15	.	TRBV27	TRBJ1-1	CASSESQGGGIEAFF	TGTGCCAGCAGCGAATCACAAGGGGGGGGTATTGAAGCTTTCTTT
.	17	.	TRBV21-1	TRBJ2-5	CASSNVQARIDQETQYF	TGTGCCAGCAGCAACGTCCAGGCCCGTATTGACCAAGAGACCCAGTACTTC
TRBD2	15	.	TRBV10-3	TRBJ2-7	CAITRGTSATYEQYF	TGTGCCATCACCAGGGGGACTAGCGCGACCTACGAGCAGTACTTC
TRBD1	15	.	TRBV28	TRBJ2-5	CASSWRDRGLETQYF	TGTGCCAGCAGTTGGCGGGACAGGGGGCTGGAGACCCAGTACTTC
TRBD2	17	once	TRBV15	TRBJ2-2	CATKGLAGDLNTGELFF	TGTGCCACCAAAGGACTAGCGGGGGACCTAAACACCGGGGAGCTGTTTTTT
.	16	.	TRBV28	TRBJ2-3	CASGQSRTASTDTQYF	TGTGCCAGCGGGCAATCCAGGACTGCTAGCACAGATACGCAGTATTTT
TRBD2	16	.	TRBV13	TRBJ2-7	CASSSRTSGPTYEQYF	TGTGCCAGCAGCTCTCGGACTAGCGGGCCTACCTACGAGCAGTACTTC
TRBD2	14	.	TRBV30	TRBJ2-5	CAWSGGGGAETQYF	TGTGCCTGGAGTGGCGGGGGGGGAGCGGAGACCCAGTACTTC
TRBD2	15	.	TRBV27	TRBJ2-1	CASSPSQRGRHEQFF	TGTGCCAGCAGCCCCTCTCAGCGGGGACGTCATGAGCAGTTCTTC
.	13	once	TRBV30	TRBJ1-1	CAWSTQANTEAFF	TGTGCCTGGAGTACCCAGGCGAACACTGAAGCTTTCTTT
.	19	.	TRBV4-3	TRBJ2-2	CASSQISYAMGGNTGELFF	TGCGCCAGCAGCCAAATCAGTTATGCAATGGGAGGGAACACCGGGGAGCTGTTTTTT
.	12	.	TRBV5-6	TRBJ1-2	CASSPGGYGYTF	TGTGCCAGCAGCCCCGGCGGGTATGGCTACACCTTC
TRBD1	13	few	TRBV5-1	TRBJ1-2	CASSPDRGHGYTF	TGCGCCAGCAGCCCGGACAGGGGGCACGGCTACACCTTC
.	13	once	TRBV19	TRBJ2-1	CASSIGQNNEQFF	TGTGCCAGTAGTATAGGGCAGAACAATGAGCAGTTCTTC
.	13	once	TRBV24-1	TRBJ1-2	CATSDDLRGGYTF	TGTGCCACCAGTGATGACCTGAGAGGAGGCTACACCTTC
TRBD1	14	few	TRBV2	TRBJ1-6	CASSETGINSPLHF	TGTGCCAGCAGTGAGACAGGGATAAATTCACCCCTCCACTTT
.	13	.	TRBV7-3	TRBJ2-5	CASSLIRQETQYF	TGTGCCAGCAGCTTAATTCGCCAAGAGACCCAGTACTTC
TRBD1	15	.	TRBV30	TRBJ1-2	CAWKDKTGGSYGYTF	TGTGCCTGGAAGGATAAGACAGGGGGCAGCTATGGCTACACCTTC
.	16	.	TRBV27	TRBJ2-7	CATSGGGSRNHYEQYF	TGTGCCACCTCGGGAGGGGGCTCGAGAAACCACTACGAGCAGTACTTC
.	13	few	TRBV27	TRBJ1-5	CASSSGGGQPQHF	TGTGCCAGCAGTTCCGGGGGTGGTCAGCCCCAGCATTTT
TRBD1	14	.	TRBV5-1	TRBJ1-1	CASSLEGQGSGAFF	TGCGCCAGCAGCTTGGAAGGACAGGGCAGTGGAGCTTTCTTT
TRBD1	16	.	TRBV5-1	TRBJ1-6	CASSLARGQGDSPLHF	TGCGCCAGCAGCTTGGCGAGGGGACAGGGAGACTCACCCCTCCACTTT
.	14	.	TRBV19	TRBJ1-1	CASSPAGVDTEAFF	TGTGCCAGTAGTCCCGCGGGGGTGGACACTGAAGCTTTCTTT
.	16	.	TRBV9	TRBJ2-2	CASSLVGQANTGELFF	TGTGCCAGCAGTCTCGTGGGGCAGGCTAACACCGGGGAGCTGTTTTTT
TRBD1	16	.	TRBV24-1	TRBJ1-6	CATLGQGPHGNSPLHF	TGTGCCACCCTAGGACAGGGGCCTCACGGAAATTCACCCCTCCACTTT
TRBD2	14	.	TRBV9	TRBJ2-5	CASSVGRGGETQYF	TGTGCCAGCAGCGTAGGCCGGGGGGGTGAGACCCAGTACTTC
TRBD2	15	.	TRBV9	TRBJ2-1	CASSVVAGSYNEQFF	TGTGCCAGCAGCGTAGTAGCGGGGTCTTACAATGAGCAGTTCTTC